The 8 T cell receptor beta chains in this list originate from one sample, sequenced in a study of blood T cells in healthy people across ages. The second PCR ran about 6 to 11 cycles with a sample-barcoded 5' primer and J-beta primers. Using its own MiXCR run on the 5' RACE reads, TCRdb lists one record per CDR3 protein. Among some 900,000 distinct CDR3 sequences, roughly 50% were seen once, and the ten largest hold around 15%. The sequencing sample was made of blood. The receptors stem from a man younger than 40 in good health.

V and J are TRBV20-1 and TRBJ1-5; D is possibly TRBD1 (5 bases). The CDR3 has 14 residues. V was shortened by 3 bases and J by 0 bases, with 9 bases between the two germline ends. Germline CDR1 and CDR2: DFQATT and SNEGSKA (reference sequence). CDR3 sequence reads: CSASPGSSNQPQHF. Here the CDR3 DNA reads TGCAGTGCTAGTCCAGGGAGTAGCAATCAGCCCCAGCATTTT.

The chain joins TRBV20-1 to TRBJ2-7; 8 bases are a match to TRBD1. The ends lost 3 bases at V and 9 bases at J; junction bases unmatched: 16. There are 15 residues in the CDR3. CDR1 and CDR2 (germline): DFQATT, SNEGSKA (reference sequence). CDR3 residues: CSASKAGGPGIGQYF. In DNA form, the CDR3 reads TGCAGTGCTAGTAAGGCAGGGGGCCCGGGAATCGGGCAGTACTTC.

This CDR3 is CASSLPSRTQYF. Written as DNA, the CDR3 is TGTGCCAGCAGCCTACCAAGCCGTACGCAGTATTTT. The chain has TRBV5-6 and TRBJ2-3, with unresolved D. The CDR3 spans 12 residues. V gave up 4 bases and J gave up 8 bases, with 11 bases separating them. Germline V lookup: CDR1 SGHDT, CDR2 YYEEEE.

This chain links TRBV6-6 with TRBJ1-2, with 11 positions matching TRBD1. V lost 0 bases, J lost 4 bases, and 4 bases stayed unmatched. The germline V gene encodes CDR1 MNHNY and CDR2 SVGAGI (reference sequence). This CDR3 contains 16 residues. CDR3 residues: CASSYSGQGASYGYTF. CDR3 bases: TGTGCCAGCAGTTACTCCGGACAGGGGGCTTCCTATGGCTACACCTTC.

V is TRBV29-1 and J is TRBJ1-2; D is perhaps TRBD1 (6 bases). Per germline, CDR1 SQVTM and CDR2 ANQGSEA. This CDR3 is 14 amino acids long. The germline V and J ends were trimmed by 3 bases and 4 bases, with 15 bases remaining between them. The CDR3 loop is CSVDLTGLGYGYTF. CDR3 bases: TGCAGCGTTGATCTTACAGGGCTTGGCTATGGCTACACCTTC.

In its sample, this clonotype was seen a few times. This chain connects TRBV27 to TRBJ2-1; 10 positions match TRBD2. With V trimmed by 10 bases and J by 4 bases, 4 bases remained unmatched. CDR1 MNHEY and CDR2 SMNVEV come from the germline V gene (reference sequence). The CDR3 contains 13 residues. Written as DNA, the CDR3 is TGTGCCATCGGACTAGCGGCATACAATGAGCAGTTCTTC. It is translated as CAIGLAAYNEQFF.

The chain combines TRBV12-3 or TRBV12-4 with TRBJ2-2; 9 nucleotides line up with TRBD1. CDR3 length equals 15 residues. Unmatched junction bases numbered 6, after V lost 5 bases and J lost 5 bases. The CDR3 region has the DNA TGTGCCAGCAGTAAGACAGGGGGTCGGACCGGGGAGCTGTTTTTT. Protein sequence: CASSKTGGRTGELFF.

The chain is built from TRBV12-3 or TRBV12-4 and TRBJ2-5, with D perhaps TRBD2 (5 bases). The CDR3 is 13 residues long. V lost 11 bases, J lost 5 bases, and 18 bases lay in between. This CDR3 is CAAEVPLRETQYF. CDR3 bases: TGTGCCGCGGAGGTACCTCTTAGGGAGACCCAGTACTTC.